The clone carrying this TCR beta chain has just a few counts. The CDR3 has 15 residues. The V gene lost 3 bases and the J gene lost 0 bases, with 9 bases spanning the gap. This sample was taken from a study of T-cell reconstitution after alpha-beta-depleted transplantation in children. Preparation of the TCRbeta library involved a method that used unique molecular identifiers. One entry per CDR3 protein, called by TCRdb with MiXCR from the PCR reads. Of roughly 89,000 distinct CDR3 sequences detected, about 12% appear once; the ten largest clones hold 14%. Sequenced here: PBMCs from the stem cell graft donor, sampled from the stem cell graft. This chain uses TRBV12-3 or TRBV12-4 with TRBJ2-1; D is undetermined. This sequence originates from a human donor who donated a stem cell graft to a child with inherited bone marrow failure. CDR3 nucleotides: TGTGCCAGCAGTTTGAATTTTGGCTCCTACAATGAGCAGTTCTTC. As protein: CASSLNFGSYNEQFF.